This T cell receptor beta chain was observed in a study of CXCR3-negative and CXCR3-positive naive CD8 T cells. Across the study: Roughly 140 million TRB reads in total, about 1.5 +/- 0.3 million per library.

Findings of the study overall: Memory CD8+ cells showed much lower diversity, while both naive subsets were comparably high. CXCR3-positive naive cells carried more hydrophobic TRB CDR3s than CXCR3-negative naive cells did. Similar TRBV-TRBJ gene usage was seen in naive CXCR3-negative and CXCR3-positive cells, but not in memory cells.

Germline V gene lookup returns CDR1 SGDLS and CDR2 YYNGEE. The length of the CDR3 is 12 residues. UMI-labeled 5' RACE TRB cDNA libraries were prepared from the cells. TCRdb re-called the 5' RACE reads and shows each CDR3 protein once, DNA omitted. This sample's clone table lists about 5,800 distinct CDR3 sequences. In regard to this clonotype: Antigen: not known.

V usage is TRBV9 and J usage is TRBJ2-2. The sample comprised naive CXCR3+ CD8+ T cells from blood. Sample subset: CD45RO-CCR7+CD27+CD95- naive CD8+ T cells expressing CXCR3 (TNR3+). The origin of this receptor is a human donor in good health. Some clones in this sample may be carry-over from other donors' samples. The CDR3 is CASSGVTGELFF. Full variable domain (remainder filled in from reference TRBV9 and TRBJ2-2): DSGVTQTPKHLITATGQRVTLRCSPRSGDLSVYWYQQSLDQGLQFLIQYYNGEERAKGNILERFSAQQFPDLHSELNLSSLELGDSALYFCASSGVTGELFFGEGSRLTVL.